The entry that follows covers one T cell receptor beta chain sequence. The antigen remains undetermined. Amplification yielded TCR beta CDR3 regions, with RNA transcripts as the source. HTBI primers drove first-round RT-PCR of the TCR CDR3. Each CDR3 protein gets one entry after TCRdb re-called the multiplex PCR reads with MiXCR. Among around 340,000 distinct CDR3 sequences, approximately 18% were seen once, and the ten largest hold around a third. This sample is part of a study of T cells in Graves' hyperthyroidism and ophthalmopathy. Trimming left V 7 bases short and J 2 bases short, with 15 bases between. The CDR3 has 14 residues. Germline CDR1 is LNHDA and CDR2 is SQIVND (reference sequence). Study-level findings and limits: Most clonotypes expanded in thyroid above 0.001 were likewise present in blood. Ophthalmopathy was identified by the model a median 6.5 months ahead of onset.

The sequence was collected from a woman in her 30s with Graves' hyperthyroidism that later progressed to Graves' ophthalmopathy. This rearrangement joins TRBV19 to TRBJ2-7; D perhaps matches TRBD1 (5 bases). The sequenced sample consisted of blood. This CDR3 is CASKAQGGAYEQYF. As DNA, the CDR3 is TGTGCCAGTAAAGCGCAGGGCGGAGCCTACGAGCAGTACTTC.